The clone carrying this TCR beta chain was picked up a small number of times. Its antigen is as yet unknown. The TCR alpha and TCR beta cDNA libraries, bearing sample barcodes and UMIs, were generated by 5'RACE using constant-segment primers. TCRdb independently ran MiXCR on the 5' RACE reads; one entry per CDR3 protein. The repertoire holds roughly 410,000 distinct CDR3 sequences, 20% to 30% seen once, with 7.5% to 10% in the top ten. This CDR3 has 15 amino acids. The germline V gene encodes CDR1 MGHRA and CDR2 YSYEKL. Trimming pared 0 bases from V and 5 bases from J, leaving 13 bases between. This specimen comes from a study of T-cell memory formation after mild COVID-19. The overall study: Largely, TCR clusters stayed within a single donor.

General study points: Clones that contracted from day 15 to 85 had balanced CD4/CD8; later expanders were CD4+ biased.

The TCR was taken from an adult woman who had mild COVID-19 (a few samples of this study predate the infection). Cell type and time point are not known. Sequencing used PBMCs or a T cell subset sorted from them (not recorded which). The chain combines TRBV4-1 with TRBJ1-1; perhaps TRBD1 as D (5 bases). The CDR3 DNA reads TGCGCCAGCAGCCAAGATGCGGGCTGGGGGACTGAAGCTTTCTTT. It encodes CASSQDAGWGTEAFF.